This entry is about one T cell receptor beta chain. Antigen specificity is unknown. V dropped 4 bases and J dropped 9 bases, with 24 bases sitting between them. The length of the CDR3 is 16 residues. Germline CDR1 reads SGHAT; CDR2 reads FQNNGV. The sample originates from a study of post-analysis software for immune sequencing data. Study findings and constraints: Roughly 5 TRBV segments, TRBV5-6, TRBV5-1 and TRBV20-1 among them, were found more frequent in patients than controls.

TCR beta cDNA libraries had unique molecular identifiers. T cells numbering roughly 1 to 10 million yielded around 500,000 cDNA molecules. TCRdb passed the PCR reads through MiXCR, listing each CDR3 protein once. The sample contains fewer than 700,000 distinct CDR3 sequences, 40% to 50% of which appear only once. The rearrangement joins TRBV11-2 to TRBJ1-1; D possibly corresponds to TRBD1 (6 bases). Sequencing was performed on blood. The origin of this receptor is a girl between 5 and 17 years old with multiple sclerosis. This CDR3 reads CASSSHQGSLGKKAFF. CDR3 DNA sequence: TGTGCCAGCAGCTCCCACCAGGGGTCGTTGGGGAAAAAAGCTTTCTTT.